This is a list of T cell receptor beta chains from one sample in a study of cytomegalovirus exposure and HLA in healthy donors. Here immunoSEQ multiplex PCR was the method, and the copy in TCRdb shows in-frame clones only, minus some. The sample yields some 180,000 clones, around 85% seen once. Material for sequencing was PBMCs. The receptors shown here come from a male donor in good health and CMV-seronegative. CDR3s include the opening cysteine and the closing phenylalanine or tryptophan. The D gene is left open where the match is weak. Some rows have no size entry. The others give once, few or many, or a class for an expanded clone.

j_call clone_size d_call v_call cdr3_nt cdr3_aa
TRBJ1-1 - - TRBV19 TGTGCCAGTATCGGGAAGGGGGAATCCGAAGCTTTCTTT CASIGKGESEAFF
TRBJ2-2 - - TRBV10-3 TGTGCCATAAGTGTGAGGCAGGGCGGCACCGGGGAGCTGTTTTTT CAISVRQGGTGELFF
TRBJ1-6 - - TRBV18 TGTGCCAGCTCAAGAACACAGGGTATAGATTCACCCCTCCACTTT CASSRTQGIDSPLHF
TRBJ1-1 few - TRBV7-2 TGTGCCAGCAGCTTGGACGCGGGGGGACGGGAAGCTTTCTTT CASSLDAGGREAFF
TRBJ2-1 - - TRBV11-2 TGTGCCAGCAGCATCAGGGTCCCTGACCTTAGATCCTACAATGAGCAGTTCTTC CASSIRVPDLRSYNEQFF
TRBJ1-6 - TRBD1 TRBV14 TGTGCCAGCAGCCGGACAGGTTATAATTCACCCCTCCACTTT CASSRTGYNSPLHF
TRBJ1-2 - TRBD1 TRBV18 TGTGCCAGCTCACTGACCGGGACAGATTATGGCTACACCTTC CASSLTGTDYGYTF
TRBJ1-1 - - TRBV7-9 TGTGCCAGCAGCTTAGTGGGGCAGCCGAAGGACGAAGCTTTCTTT CASSLVGQPKDEAFF
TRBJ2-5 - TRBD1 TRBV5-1 TGCGCCAGCAGGGACAGGGTTCAACAAGAGACCCAGTACTTC CASRDRVQQETQYF
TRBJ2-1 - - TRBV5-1 TGCGCCAGCAGCTTGGGGGGGGACCACCTATTCGGTGAGCAGTTCTTC CASSLGGDHLFGEQFF
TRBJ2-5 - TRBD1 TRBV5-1 TGCGCCAGCAGCTTGACAGGGGCAGGGGAGACCCAGTACTTC CASSLTGAGETQYF
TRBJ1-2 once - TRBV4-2 TGTGCCAGCAGCCAAGCGGACAGTGGCGGCTACACCTTC CASSQADSGGYTF
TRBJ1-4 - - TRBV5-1 TGCGCCAGCAGCTATGCCTTCACCCCAGGCGAAAAACTGTTTTTT CASSYAFTPGEKLFF
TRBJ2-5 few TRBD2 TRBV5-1 TGCGCCAGCAGCTTCCTAGCGGGGACTCAAGAGACCCAGTACTTC CASSFLAGTQETQYF
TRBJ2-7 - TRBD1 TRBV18 TGTGCCAGCACTAGGGACAGGGCCGACGAGCAGTACTTC CASTRDRADEQYF
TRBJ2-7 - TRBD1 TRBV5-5 TGTGCCAGCAGGATGGACAGGGACGAGCAGTACTTC CASRMDRDEQYF
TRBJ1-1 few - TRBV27 TGTGCCAGCAGTTTAAAGGCAAGGAGTGAAGCTTTCTTT CASSLKARSEAFF
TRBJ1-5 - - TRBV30 TGTGCCTGGAGTGTAGGGCGCGGGAGGGGGACTAGCAATCAGCCCCAGCATTTT CAWSVGRGRGTSNQPQHF
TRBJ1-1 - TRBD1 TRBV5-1 TGCGCCAGCAGCTTCGGACAGGGAAACACTGAAGCTTTCTTT CASSFGQGNTEAFF
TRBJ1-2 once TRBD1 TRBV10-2 TGCGCCAGCAGTCGGGACAGGACACAAGCTAACTATGGCTACACCTTC CASSRDRTQANYGYTF
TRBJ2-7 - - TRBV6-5 TGTGCCAGCAGTTACTCGTCCCAGGGGAGCTACGAGCAGTACTTC CASSYSSQGSYEQYF
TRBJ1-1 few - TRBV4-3 TGCGCCAGCAGCCAAGAGGTCGGCGTTGGGGGCTACACTGAAGCTTTCTTT CASSQEVGVGGYTEAFF
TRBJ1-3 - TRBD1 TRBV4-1 TGCGCCAGCAGCCGAGGGACAGGGTATACAATCCGCTCTGGAAACACCATATATTTT CASSRGTGYTIRSGNTIYF